This T cell receptor (beta chain) was identified during a study of early T cells in non-severe SARS-CoV-2 infection (TCRdb year 2021). Describing the broader study: Bulk RNA from unsorted whole blood was used for TCR sequencing, so alpha and beta chains could not be paired.

A case-control design nested within a healthcare worker cohort in London, UK, was used, with weekly nasopharyngeal swab PCR tests and blood sampling performed. Healthcare workers were recruited between 23 and 31 March 2020, during the week of the UK lockdown, and were followed weekly for up to roughly 16 weeks. Library prep was done by 5' RACE. The sequencer was a NextSeq 500. To correct for sequencing error and PCR bias, the TCR library protocol tagged individual cDNA molecules with unique molecular identifiers. TCR alpha and beta chains were both sequenced, and the abundances of alpha and beta sequences in each sample were closely correlated with each other. The authors' analysis ran thus. V gene, J gene and CDR3 annotation of TCR sequences was performed with Decombinator V4. Expanded TCRs were defined as changing significantly between any two time points under a Poisson model with p below 0.0001. TCR abundances were normalised to the total number of TCRs sequenced in each sample and reported as counts per million. MAIT TCRs were defined by TRAV1-2 paired with TRAJ12, TRAJ20 or TRAJ33, and iNKT TCRs by TRAV10 paired with TRAJ18. A search of VDJdb, accessed on 1 November 2021, was run for TCRs annotated to CMV, EBV and SARS-CoV-2, with TCRs annotated for multiple antigens excluded. The public reads were reanalyzed by TCRdb: fastp trimming at Q25, MiXCR alignment, in-frame beta chains only. Rows with one shared CDR3 protein collapse into an entry with the most common genes and DNA. It is TCRdb's table, rather than the study itself, that gives the V and J calls and clone size. Here the sample has 53,000 or so distinct CDR3 sequences; 7.7% occur a single time. The ten largest make up 5.8% of the sample.

Study-level results and caveats: VDJdb matching was skewed toward anti-spike CD8 responses and likely underestimated virus-specific expansions by missing private and CD4 specificities.

The sample holds a few counts of this clonotype. Which antigen it targets is not known. No much larger clone exists at a distance of one base, and base qualities are not known. Via the germline V gene (reference sequence), CDR1 is SEHNR and CDR2 FQNEAQ. Including the terminal cysteine and phenylalanine, the CDR3 comprises 14 residues. Just CDR3 DNA is preserved here, 42 bases in frame from base 1. V is shortened by 5 bases, J by 4 bases, and the region joining them spans 14 bases. The V gene is TRBV7-9 and the J gene is TRBJ1-1, and perhaps TRBD1 as D gene, on 5 matching bases. The receptor's source is an adult who was a healthcare worker with PCR-confirmed SARS-CoV-2 infection or an uninfected control (not recorded which). Sequenced sample: whole blood. The CDR3 region reads CASSLWGVGTEAFF. The DNA sequence reads TGTGCCAGCAGCCTGTGGGGCGTTGGCACTGAAGCTTTCTTT.